These T cell receptor beta chains were read from a single sample in a study of CXCR3-negative and CXCR3-positive naive CD8 T cells. TCRdb reanalyzed the 5' RACE reads and collapses them to one entry per CDR3 protein, without DNA. Its listing shows some 130,000 distinct CDR3 sequences. The source material was naive CXCR3- CD8+ T cells from blood. These TCRs come from a human donor in good health. Some clones in this sample may be carry-over from other donors' samples. Both conserved end residues are part of each CDR3.

>TRBV9|TRBJ2-1
CASSFSGGAGIDEQFF
>TRBV5-1|TRBJ2-4
CASSLGGRGLNIQYF
>TRBV12-3/TRBV12-4|TRBJ2-4
CASSAPDELQYF
>TRBV6-4|TRBJ2-3
CASSDGQGADTQYF
>TRBV12-3/TRBV12-4|TRBJ2-1
CASTLSGNYNEQFF
>TRBV4-3|TRBJ2-7
CASSQDPRQSYEQYF
>TRBV6-2/TRBV6-3|TRBJ2-7
CASSYQGPTGEQYF
>TRBV29-1|TRBJ2-3
CSVEDPDRGTDTQYF
>TRBV7-6|TRBJ2-5
CASSAATGLRGGETQYF
>TRBV7-8|TRBJ2-5
CASSIRDRVKETQYF
>TRBV3-1|TRBJ2-2
CASSQEYRGGNTGELFF
>TRBV7-9|TRBJ2-5
CASSFLVGQRQETQYF
>TRBV7-8|TRBJ2-7
CASSETSGREHEQYF
>TRBV5-1|TRBJ2-7
CASTNLSGTGAHEQYF
>TRBV10-3|TRBJ2-7
CATTTDPHEQCF
>TRBV5-4|TRBJ2-7
CASSLDRVDYGQYF
>TRBV20-1|TRBJ1-5
CSAREQGASNQPQHF